Listed below are T cell receptor beta chains from one sample, sequenced in a study of regulatory T cells in long-lasting Graves disease. A single record per CDR3 protein comes from TCRdb applying MiXCR to the multiplex PCR reads. The sample records roughly 700,000 distinct CDR3 sequences, around 30% being singletons. The sequenced sample was peripheral blood mononuclear cells (PBMCs), obtained when the disease was refractory, from a patient treated with antithyroid drugs. These receptors all stem from a female donor with Graves disease. CDR3s include the opening cysteine and the closing phenylalanine or tryptophan. Each record gives: clone size, J gene, D gene, V gene, CDR3 protein, CDR3 DNA. A D gene is named only where the DNA matches it firmly. Size is omitted from some rows. Given values are once, few, many or a class for expanded clones.

NA,TRBJ2-4,NA,TRBV4-1,CASSPLFRGPKNIQYF,TGCGCCAGCAGCCCCCTGTTCAGGGGTCCCAAAAACATTCAGTACTTC
many,TRBJ1-1,NA,TRBV7-9,CASSLRIVSDPEAFF,TGTGCCAGCAGCTTAAGAATAGTTTCAGACCCTGAAGCTTTCTTT
few,TRBJ1-2,TRBD1,TRBV11-2,CASSRPTRGTGPNYGYTF,TGTGCCAGCAGCCGCCCAACCCGAGGGACAGGGCCCAACTATGGCTACACCTTC
NA,TRBJ1-1,NA,TRBV12-3/TRBV12-4,CASSFTDGTEAFF,TGTGCCAGCAGTTTTACCGACGGGACTGAAGCTTTCTTT
NA,TRBJ1-1,NA,TRBV28,CASSPSRGDATEAFF,TGTGCCAGCAGCCCTTCCCGGGGGGACGCCACTGAAGCTTTCTTT
few,TRBJ1-5,NA,TRBV18,CASSPTPASNQPQHF,TGTGCCAGCTCACCAACGCCGGCCTCCAATCAGCCCCAGCATTTT
once,TRBJ2-7,TRBD2,TRBV11-2,CASRGLAGSEQYF,TGTGCCAGCCGCGGACTAGCGGGATCCGAGCAGTACTTC
NA,TRBJ1-2,NA,TRBV7-3,CASSLRPRGDYGYTF,TGTGCCAGCAGCTTAAGGCCCCGGGGGGACTATGGCTACACCTTC
once,TRBJ2-7,TRBD1,TRBV18,CASSPSTRGLTSSYEQYF,TGTGCCAGCTCACCAAGTACCAGGGGGCTTACTAGCTCCTACGAGCAGTACTTC
many,TRBJ1-2,TRBD1,TRBV28,CASRTGGQGYTF,TGTGCCAGCAGAACAGGGGGCCAGGGCTACACCTTC
many,TRBJ1-1,NA,TRBV28,CASTLGRGNTEAFF,TGTGCCAGCACCCTGGGACGGGGGAACACTGAAGCTTTCTTT
NA,TRBJ1-5,NA,TRBV29-1,CSVEVPGRGPQHF,TGCAGCGTTGAAGTACCAGGGAGGGGGCCCCAGCATTTT
NA,TRBJ2-4,NA,TRBV7-9,CASSPISPSNIQYF,TGTGCCAGCAGCCCGATATCCCCCTCAAACATTCAGTACTTC
few,TRBJ1-2,NA,TRBV5-5,CASSLLRSPGYTF,TGTGCCAGCAGCTTGCTACGTTCTCCTGGCTACACCTTC
NA,TRBJ2-4,NA,TRBV20-1,CSARLWVSKNIQYF,TGCAGTGCTAGACTCTGGGTGTCCAAAAACATTCAGTACTTC
NA,TRBJ2-4,TRBD2,TRBV20-1,CSARSGSESKNIQYF,TGCAGTGCTCGTAGCGGGAGTGAGTCCAAAAACATTCAGTACTTC
few,TRBJ1-3,NA,TRBV12-5,CASGSTPGNTIYF,TGTGCTAGTGGCTCAACCCCTGGAAACACCATATATTTT
NA,TRBJ2-1,NA,TRBV12-3/TRBV12-4,CASSINEQFF,TGTGCCAGCAGTATCAATGAGCAGTTCTTC
few,TRBJ1-1,NA,TRBV6-5,CASSLYYNGGDTEAFF,TGTGCCAGCAGTTTATACTACAACGGGGGAGACACTGAAGCTTTCTTT
few,TRBJ1-4,NA,TRBV24-1,CATSDPGSGEKLFF,TGTGCCACCAGTGACCCCGGATCCGGGGAAAAACTGTTTTTT
few,TRBJ2-2,NA,TRBV10-1,CASSDDSQTGELFF,TGCGCCAGCAGTGACGACAGCCAAACCGGGGAGCTGTTTTTT
many,TRBJ1-2,NA,TRBV5-5,CASSPTPQGYGYTF,TGTGCCAGCAGCCCAACCCCACAAGGCTATGGCTACACCTTC
few,TRBJ2-7,NA,TRBV6-1,CASRSRGTASYEQYF,TGTGCCAGCAGATCGCGGGGGACAGCTTCCTACGAGCAGTACTTC
many,TRBJ1-5,TRBD1,TRBV27,CASRPGTGATLNQPQHF,TGTGCCAGCAGACCCGGGACAGGGGCCACCCTCAATCAGCCCCAGCATTTT
NA,TRBJ2-6,NA,TRBV6-1,CASTLLDSGSGANVLTF,TGTGCCAGCACCCTACTAGATTCGGGCTCTGGGGCCAACGTCCTGACTTTC
NA,TRBJ2-7,TRBD1,TRBV19,CASGDRRLDEQYF,TGTGCCAGTGGGGACAGGCGATTAGACGAGCAGTACTTC
NA,TRBJ1-1,TRBD1,TRBV5-1,CASSQDRAVAEAFF,TGCGCCAGCAGCCAAGACAGGGCGGTCGCTGAAGCTTTCTTT
NA,TRBJ1-6,NA,TRBV20-1,CSARRDAYNSPLHF,TGCAGTGCTAGACGGGACGCTTATAATTCACCCCTCCACTTT
NA,TRBJ1-1,NA,TRBV10-3,CAISESADVNTEAFF,TGTGCCATCAGTGAGTCCGCGGACGTGAACACTGAAGCTTTCTTT
NA,TRBJ1-1,NA,TRBV6-1,CASIYGAEAFF,TGTGCCAGCATATACGGCGCTGAAGCTTTCTTT
few,TRBJ1-1,TRBD1,TRBV19,CASSNYRGADTEAFF,TGTGCCAGTAGTAACTACAGGGGGGCGGACACTGAAGCTTTCTTT
few,TRBJ1-1,NA,TRBV12-3/TRBV12-4,CASSLGSGAAEAFF,TGTGCCAGCAGTCTTGGGTCGGGGGCCGCTGAAGCTTTCTTT
once,TRBJ1-3,NA,TRBV9,CASSVDLYSGNTIYF,TGTGCCAGCAGCGTAGACCTCTACTCTGGAAACACCATATATTTT
NA,TRBJ1-1,NA,TRBV29-1,CSVAPNGGAVNTEAFF,TGCAGCGTTGCACCGAACGGGGGCGCAGTGAACACTGAAGCTTTCTTT
NA,TRBJ1-2,NA,TRBV20-1,CSAPRGEENGYTF,TGCAGTGCTCCGAGGGGGGAGGAAAATGGCTACACCTTC
NA,TRBJ2-7,NA,TRBV29-1,CSAAGQQAYEQYF,TGCAGCGCGGCGGGACAGCAAGCCTACGAGCAGTACTTC
once,TRBJ2-5,TRBD2,TRBV7-9,CASSSLAGSQETQYF,TGTGCCAGCAGCTCACTAGCGGGATCCCAAGAGACCCAGTACTTC
few,TRBJ1-5,NA,TRBV5-1,CASSLEGTDYQPQHF,TGCGCCAGCAGCTTGGAAGGGACCGACTATCAGCCCCAGCATTTT
NA,TRBJ2-2,TRBD1,TRBV3-1,CASSPGQGNTGELFF,TGTGCCAGCAGCCCGGGACAGGGGAACACCGGGGAGCTGTTTTTT
NA,TRBJ1-1,NA,TRBV30,CAWISRSTEAFF,TGTGCCTGGATATCAAGGAGCACTGAAGCTTTCTTT
NA,TRBJ1-2,NA,TRBV4-1,CASSQVAGKTYGYTF,TGCGCCAGCAGCCAAGTCGCCGGAAAGACCTATGGCTACACCTTC
NA,TRBJ1-6,TRBD1,TRBV20-1,CSALQTGAWGSLALHF,TGCAGTGCTCTCCAGACAGGGGCGTGGGGTAGTTTAGCCCTCCACTTT
many,TRBJ2-2,NA,TRBV2,CASTQERDLTGELFF,TGTGCCAGCACCCAAGAGAGAGACCTCACCGGGGAGCTGTTTTTT
NA,TRBJ1-4,NA,TRBV9,CASSVDGINEKLFF,TGTGCCAGCAGCGTAGACGGGATTAATGAAAAACTGTTTTTT
NA,TRBJ1-5,NA,TRBV28,CASSFRERIANQPQHF,TGTGCCAGCAGTTTCAGGGAGAGGATCGCCAATCAGCCCCAGCATTTT
NA,TRBJ2-7,TRBD1,TRBV28,CASTWRTGRYEQYF,TGTGCCAGCACATGGCGGACAGGACGGTACGAGCAGTACTTC
few,TRBJ2-7,TRBD2,TRBV4-1,CASSQGLAGLEEQYF,TGCGCCAGCAGCCAAGGACTAGCGGGCCTGGAGGAGCAGTACTTC
few,TRBJ1-5,TRBD1,TRBV25-1,CASSGQGGREPQHF,TGTGCCAGCAGTGGACAGGGTGGGCGGGAGCCCCAGCATTTT
many,TRBJ2-4,NA,TRBV28,CASSPNSSRRNIQYF,TGTGCCAGCAGTCCAAACAGTTCTCGCAGGAACATTCAGTACTTC
NA,TRBJ1-2,NA,TRBV6-5,CASSYGRPWRDGYTF,TGTGCCAGCAGTTATGGCAGGCCCTGGAGAGATGGCTACACCTTC